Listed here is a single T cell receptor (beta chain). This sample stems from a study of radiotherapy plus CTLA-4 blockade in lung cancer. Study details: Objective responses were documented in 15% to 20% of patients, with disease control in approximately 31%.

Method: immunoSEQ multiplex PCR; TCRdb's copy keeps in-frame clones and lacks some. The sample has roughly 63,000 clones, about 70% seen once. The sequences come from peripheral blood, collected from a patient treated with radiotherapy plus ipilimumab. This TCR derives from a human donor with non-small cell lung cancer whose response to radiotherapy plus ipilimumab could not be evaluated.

CDR3 protein: CASSTGGNQPQHF. The CDR3 coding sequence is TGTGCCAGCTCCACAGGGGGCAATCAGCCCCAGCATTTT. This chain uses TRBV6-1 with TRBJ1-5; 7 nucleotides line up with TRBD1. The CDR3 is made up of 13 amino acids. Germline V lookup: CDR1 MNHNS, CDR2 SASEGT. V trimming: 8 bases; J trimming: 2 bases; junction bases outside the gene matches: 3.